These T cell receptor beta chains were read from a single sample in a study of blood T cells in healthy people across ages. In TCRdb, the 5' RACE reads were re-called with MiXCR into one record per CDR3 protein. The table lists about 680,000 distinct CDR3 sequences, about 52% of them singletons. The sample taken for sequencing was blood. Every receptor here comes from a woman between 55 and 75 years old in good health. Each CDR3 is given with its conserved first and last residue. A D gene is named only where the DNA matches it firmly. Where a row states a size, it is once, few, many or the class of an expanded clone; other rows omit it.

CSASRGAFSTEAFF | TGCAGTGCTAGCCGGGGTGCTTTTTCCACTGAAGCTTTCTTT | TRBV20-1 | . | . | TRBJ1-1
CSARGAGATEAFF | TGCAGTGCTAGAGGGGCAGGGGCCACTGAAGCTTTCTTT | TRBV20-1 | . | . | TRBJ1-1
CSASKTSYEQYF | TGCAGTGCTAGCAAGACTAGTTACGAGCAGTACTTC | TRBV20-1 | . | . | TRBJ2-7
CSARFHRRTPNYGYTF | TGTAGTGCTAGATTCCACCGCCGAACCCCTAACTATGGCTACACCTTC | TRBV20-1 | . | . | TRBJ1-2
CAIGTGGYNEQFF | TGTGCCATCGGGACAGGGGGTTACAATGAGCAGTTCTTC | TRBV10-3 | few | TRBD1 | TRBJ2-1
CASSLYRAGEQFF | TGTGCCAGCAGCTTGTACAGGGCTGGTGAGCAGTTCTTC | TRBV5-8 | . | . | TRBJ2-1
CASSPTTPPYEQYF | TGTGCCAGCAGTCCCACGACTCCTCCCTACGAGCAGTACTTC | TRBV27 | . | . | TRBJ2-7
CSVLANYGYTF | TGCAGTGTTTTAGCTAACTATGGCTACACCTTC | TRBV20-1 | . | . | TRBJ1-2
CASSYSSGGIYEQYF | TGTGCCAGCAGTTATTCTAGCGGGGGGATCTACGAGCAGTACTTC | TRBV6-5 | once | TRBD2 | TRBJ2-7
CAIRSGQENNEQFF | TGTGCCATCAGATCGGGACAGGAGAACAATGAGCAGTTCTTC | TRBV10-3 | . | TRBD1 | TRBJ2-1
CASSQETAGFASQHF | TGTGCCAGCAGTCAAGAGACAGCTGGGTTTGCGTCCCAGCATTTT | TRBV6-2/TRBV6-3 | . | . | TRBJ1-5
CASTEVHNEQFF | TGTGCCAGCACCGAAGTCCACAATGAGCAGTTCTTC | TRBV7-9 | . | . | TRBJ2-1
CASRPGAASTDTQYF | TGCGCCAGCAGACCGGGTGCAGCTAGCACAGATACGCAGTATTTT | TRBV5-1 | . | . | TRBJ2-3
CASSRSGVARDEQFF | TGTGCCAGCAGCCGTAGCGGGGTCGCCAGGGATGAGCAGTTCTTC | TRBV14 | . | TRBD2 | TRBJ2-1
CASGQLGVSYGYTF | TGTGCCTCCGGCCAGCTCGGGGTCAGCTATGGCTACACCTTC | TRBV9 | . | . | TRBJ1-2
CASRVAGVPDTQYF | TGTGCTAGCAGGGTAGCGGGAGTTCCAGATACGCAGTATTTT | TRBV6-1 | . | TRBD2 | TRBJ2-3
CSALTGVTCEQYF | TGCAGTGCTTTAACCGGGGTGACATGCGAGCAGTACTTC | TRBV20-1 | . | . | TRBJ2-7
CSAGRDSSNYGYTF | TGCAGTGCAGGAAGGGACAGCTCTAACTATGGCTACACCTTC | TRBV20-1 | . | TRBD1 | TRBJ1-2
CASSSQGGGPRYF | TGTGCCAGCAGTTCTCAGGGGGGTGGGCCCAGGTACTTC | TRBV12-3/TRBV12-4 | . | . | TRBJ2-5
CASSVVAGNEQFF | TGTGCCAGCAGCGTAGTCGCGGGGAATGAGCAGTTCTTC | TRBV9 | many | . | TRBJ2-1
CASNGGQGSSYEQYF | TGTGCCAGCAACGGGGGGCAGGGAAGCTCCTACGAGCAGTACTTC | TRBV7-2 | . | . | TRBJ2-7
CSARGTAPEEQYF | TGCAGTGCCCGCGGGACCGCCCCTGAGGAGCAGTACTTC | TRBV20-1 | . | . | TRBJ2-7
CASSGDRRETQYF | TGTGCCAGCAGTGGGGACAGGAGGGAGACCCAGTACTTC | TRBV12-3/TRBV12-4 | . | TRBD1 | TRBJ2-5
CASSVGASGAQETQYF | TGTGCCAGCAGCGTAGGGGCTAGCGGGGCACAAGAGACCCAGTACTTC | TRBV9 | many | TRBD2 | TRBJ2-5
CASSSPGTVKFF | TGTGCCAGCAGCTCCCCCGGGACCGTGAAGTTCTTC | TRBV7-3 | . | . | TRBJ2-1
CASSARGIPYNEQYF | TGTGCCAGCAGCGCCAGGGGGATCCCTTACAATGAACAGTACTTC | TRBV9 | . | TRBD1 | TRBJ2-5
CASTILRTGGTQYF | TGTGCCAGCACGATCCTCCGGACAGGAGGGACCCAGTACTTC | TRBV6-2/TRBV6-3 | . | TRBD1 | TRBJ2-5
CSVETRLNTEAFF | TGCAGCGTTGAGACGCGTTTGAACACTGAAGCTTTCTTT | TRBV29-1 | few | . | TRBJ1-1
CASSYNRGSYNEQFF | TGTGCCAGCAGTTACAACAGGGGCTCCTACAATGAGCAGTTCTTC | TRBV6-6 | . | TRBD1 | TRBJ2-1
CASSLGQVNNDEAFF | TGTGCCAGCAGCTTGGGACAGGTGAACAACGATGAAGCTTTCTTT | TRBV7-9 | . | TRBD1 | TRBJ1-1
CASSLGPSGGETQYF | TGTGCCAGCAGCTTAGGACCCTCGGGGGGAGAGACCCAGTACTTC | TRBV7-2 | few | TRBD2 | TRBJ2-5
CASRWDREVPYEQYF | TGTGCCAGCAGGTGGGACAGGGAGGTTCCCTACGAGCAGTACTTC | TRBV2 | once | TRBD1 | TRBJ2-7
CASSQQFAESEQYF | TGCGCCAGCAGCCAACAGTTCGCGGAATCCGAGCAGTACTTC | TRBV4-3 | . | . | TRBJ2-7
CASSGRTGGSGANVLTF | TGTGCCAGCAGTGGTCGGACAGGGGGGTCTGGGGCCAACGTCCTGACTTTC | TRBV6-1 | . | TRBD1 | TRBJ2-6
CASSPGVQAGANVLTF | TGTGCCAGCAGCCCAGGGGTCCAGGCTGGGGCCAACGTCCTGACTTTC | TRBV7-2 | . | . | TRBJ2-6
CASSLGQALGGTQYF | TGTGCCAGCAGCTTAGGACAGGCTCTAGGCGGGACCCAGTACTTC | TRBV7-2 | few | . | TRBJ2-5
CASSHTPSLPYEQYF | TGTGCCAGCAGCCATACGCCCAGCCTTCCTTACGAGCAGTACTTC | TRBV4-2 | . | . | TRBJ2-7
CSVDAEGFLYGYTF | TGCAGCGTTGACGCGGAGGGGTTCTTATATGGCTACACCTTC | TRBV29-1 | . | . | TRBJ1-2
CSVEIGGYEQYF | TGCAGCGTTGAAATAGGCGGCTACGAGCAGTACTTC | TRBV29-1 | . | . | TRBJ2-7
CASAPSSYDEKLFF | TGTGCCAGCGCTCCCAGTTCGTATGATGAAAAACTGTTTTTT | TRBV7-9 | . | . | TRBJ1-4
CASSKSPHSYEQYF | TGTGCCAGCAGCAAATCACCGCACAGTTACGAGCAGTACTTC | TRBV21-1 | few | . | TRBJ2-7
CASSQDLASGEYTQYF | TGTGCCAGCAGCCAAGATCTTGCTAGCGGGGAGTATACGCAGTATTTT | TRBV4-2 | once | TRBD2 | TRBJ2-3
CATSDPRTGSYNEQFF | TGTGCCACCAGTGATCCGAGGACAGGGTCCTACAATGAGCAGTTCTTC | TRBV24-1 | . | TRBD1 | TRBJ2-1
CASSLRAGWANQPQHF | TGTGCCAGCAGTTTAAGGGCAGGGTGGGCTAATCAGCCCCAGCATTTT | TRBV27 | . | . | TRBJ1-5
CASNTGRNTEAFF | TGTGCCAGCAACACAGGGAGGAACACTGAAGCTTTCTTT | TRBV7-2 | . | . | TRBJ1-1
CSGTGNQETQYF | TGCAGCGGGACAGGGAATCAAGAGACCCAGTACTTC | TRBV29-1 | few | TRBD1 | TRBJ2-5
CSAPGAGSGNYNEQFF | TGCAGTGCTCCTGGCGCTGGGTCTGGGAACTACAATGAGCAGTTCTTC | TRBV20-1 | . | . | TRBJ2-1
CAIGVFGGRAWGANTGELFF | TGTGCCATTGGGGTCTTCGGCGGGAGGGCCTGGGGAGCGAACACCGGGGAGCTGTTTTTT | TRBV27 | few | TRBD2 | TRBJ2-2
CASSSGAGTEAFF | TGTGCCAGCAGTTCCGGGGCTGGGACTGAAGCTTTCTTT | TRBV5-6 | . | . | TRBJ1-1
CSVGLAGQLGNIQYF | TGCAGCGTGGGACTAGCGGGACAGTTGGGAAACATTCAGTACTTC | TRBV29-1 | . | TRBD2 | TRBJ2-4
CASSPLAGGPEFRVSSYNEQFF | TGTGCCAGCAGCCCACTAGCGGGAGGGCCTGAGTTCCGAGTGAGCTCCTACAATGAGCAGTTCTTC | TRBV12-3/TRBV12-4 | . | TRBD2 | TRBJ2-1